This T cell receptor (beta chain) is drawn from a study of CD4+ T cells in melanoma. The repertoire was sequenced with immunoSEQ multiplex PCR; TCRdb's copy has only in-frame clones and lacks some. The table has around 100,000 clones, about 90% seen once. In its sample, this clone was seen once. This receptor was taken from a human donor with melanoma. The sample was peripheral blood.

The CDR3 is CATSRAGVPYEQYF. DNA for the CDR3: TGTGCCACCAGCAGGGCGGGTGTCCCCTACGAGCAGTACTTC. The chain employs TRBV15 and TRBJ2-7; weak D call: TRBD2 (5 bases). This CDR3 spans 14 amino acids. Germline CDR1 and CDR2: LNHNV and YYDKDF (reference sequence). Trimming removed 3 bases from V and 2 bases from J, with 11 bases in between.